This is a list of T cell receptor beta chains from one sample in a study of blood T cell repertoires in COVID-19. The assay was immunoSEQ multiplex PCR, and TCRdb's table has in-frame clones only and misses some. Of approximately 150,000 clones in the sample, around 80% are singletons; the top ten hold 6%. Sequencing was carried out using PBMCs or T cells enriched from blood (not recorded which). Receptor source: a man aged 40-50 years who had recovered from COVID-19. Each CDR3 is given with its conserved first and last residue. A D gene is named only where the DNA matches it firmly. Clone size, where shown, is once, few, many, or a class for clones that have expanded.

v_gene	d_gene	j_gene	abundance	CDR3nt	CDR3aa
TRBV7-2	TRBD2	TRBJ2-3	NA	TGTGCCAGCAGCTTCGGCCTAGCGGGGGCTACCGACTATTTT	CASSFGLAGATDYF
TRBV4-2	TRBD1	TRBJ1-3	NA	TGTGCCAGCAGCCCAAGGGGGCACGGAAACACCATATATTTT	CASSPRGHGNTIYF
TRBV11-2	NA	TRBJ2-7	NA	TGTGCCAGCAGCCCCGGGGGATTCCTCTCCTACGAGCAGTACTTC	CASSPGGFLSYEQYF
TRBV7-2	NA	TRBJ2-5	NA	TGTGCCAGCAGCTTAGAAGGGGGGGCCCGGGAGACCCAGTACTTC	CASSLEGGARETQYF
TRBV3-1/TRBV3-2	NA	TRBJ2-1	NA	TGTGGGGCGAGCTCCTACAATGAGCAGTTCTTC	CGASSYNEQFF
TRBV5-1	NA	TRBJ2-5	NA	TGCGCCAGCAGCTTAGTGTCAGACAGATACCTAGAGACCCAGTACTTC	CASSLVSDRYLETQYF
TRBV12-3/TRBV12-4	TRBD1	TRBJ1-5	NA	TGTGCCAGCAGCGACAGGGGTGGTGGGCCCCAGCATTTT	CASSDRGGGPQHF
TRBV5-4	TRBD1	TRBJ2-2	NA	TGTGCCAGCAGCTTGGGGGACAGGGCCCACGGGGAGCTGTTTTTT	CASSLGDRAHGELFF
TRBV5-1	TRBD2	TRBJ2-7	NA	TGCGCCAGCAGCCACACTAGCGGGGGGGAAGAGCAGTACTTC	CASSHTSGGEEQYF
TRBV5-1	TRBD1	TRBJ1-1	NA	TGCGCCAGCAGCGCGGGGACAGGCTATGAAGCTTTCTTT	CASSAGTGYEAFF
TRBV7-9	TRBD1	TRBJ1-1	once	TGTGCCAGCAGCTACTGGGGGACAGGGGGCGACACTGAAGCTTTCTTT	CASSYWGTGGDTEAFF
TRBV2	NA	TRBJ1-6	NA	TGTGCCAGCAGAAGAATCTGGCGGAGCTCCTATAATTCACCCCTCCACTTT	CASRRIWRSSYNSPLHF
TRBV6-1	NA	TRBJ1-1	NA	TGTGCCAGCAGTGAAGGGGGGCGCGGCACTGAAGCTTTCTTT	CASSEGGRGTEAFF
TRBV18	TRBD2	TRBJ2-1	NA	TGTGCCAGCTCACCAGAATTGCGGGGGGGCGTTTACAATGAGCAGTTCTTC	CASSPELRGGVYNEQFF
TRBV5-4	TRBD2	TRBJ2-3	NA	TGTGCCAGCATCCTACGTACGGCGGGGGGGCCTACGCAGTATTTT	CASILRTAGGPTQYF
TRBV12-5	NA	TRBJ1-5	once	TGTGCTAGTGGGAAGGGGATCGAAAATCAGCCCCAGCATTTT	CASGKGIENQPQHF
TRBV6-5	NA	TRBJ1-4	NA	TGTGCCAGCAGTTACTCAAGGGGTCCAAATGAAAAACTGTTTTTT	CASSYSRGPNEKLFF
TRBV10-3	TRBD1	TRBJ1-2	NA	TGTGCCATCAGCCGAAATCCTCCGGGACAGGGAAAGGACTATGGCTACACCTTC	CAISRNPPGQGKDYGYTF
TRBV5-1	TRBD1	TRBJ2-7	NA	TGCGCCAGCAGCTTGTCACAGGGGTCTAACGAGCAGTACTTC	CASSLSQGSNEQYF
TRBV5-1	NA	TRBJ2-3	NA	TGCGCCAGCAGCTTGGGAGTGGTAGATACGCAGTATTTT	CASSLGVVDTQYF
TRBV4-2	TRBD1	TRBJ1-6	NA	TGTGCCAGCAGCCTCCGGGACAGGGGTTCTAATTCACCCCTCCACTTT	CASSLRDRGSNSPLHF
TRBV4-1	TRBD2	TRBJ2-3	NA	TGCGCCAGCAGCCTCCAAAAAGCGGGAGCAGGTCCTTACACAGATACGCAGTATTTT	CASSLQKAGAGPYTDTQYF
TRBV3-1/TRBV3-2	NA	TRBJ2-1	few	TGTGCCAGCAGCCAAGGTTGGAGTAATGAGCAGTTCTTC	CASSQGWSNEQFF
TRBV7-6	NA	TRBJ2-1	NA	TGTGCCAGCAGCTTGGGACTTAGCAATGAGCAGTTCTTC	CASSLGLSNEQFF
TRBV12-3/TRBV12-4	NA	TRBJ1-2	NA	TGTGCCAGCAGTTTTAGGGAGAGGTACACCTTC	CASSFRERYTF
TRBV3-1/TRBV3-2	TRBD2	TRBJ2-1	NA	TGTGCCAGCAGCCCGTTCGGACTAGCGGGGGGGCACAATGAGCAGTTCTTC	CASSPFGLAGGHNEQFF
TRBV5-1	TRBD1	TRBJ1-1	NA	TGCGCCAGCAGGGACAGGGATAACACTGAAGCTTTCTTT	CASRDRDNTEAFF
TRBV3-1/TRBV3-2	NA	TRBJ1-3	few	TGTGCCAGCAGCCTAGTACCGGGACAAAAAAACACCATATATTTT	CASSLVPGQKNTIYF
TRBV7-9	NA	TRBJ2-5	NA	TGTGCCAGCAGCTTAGATCACTCCGTGGAGACCCAGTACTTC	CASSLDHSVETQYF
TRBV7-7	NA	TRBJ1-1	NA	TGTGCCAGCAGCTTGACACTGAACACTGAAGCTTTCTTT	CASSLTLNTEAFF
TRBV3-1/TRBV3-2	NA	TRBJ2-2	NA	TGTGCCAGCAGCCGGGGGGACGGGGAGCTGTTTTTT	CASSRGDGELFF
TRBV19	TRBD1	TRBJ2-5	NA	TGTGCCAGTAGTATTTGGACAGGGTCAGAGACCCAGTACTTC	CASSIWTGSETQYF
TRBV27	NA	TRBJ2-3	NA	TGTGCCAGCAAATACGGAGATACGCAGTATTTT	CASKYGDTQYF
TRBV27	NA	TRBJ1-2	NA	TGTGCCAGCAAAGAGGGTAGTATCGGTGTGTATGGCTACACCTTC	CASKEGSIGVYGYTF
TRBV7-9	NA	TRBJ2-3	NA	TGTGCCAGCAGCCCGTTCGAGGATACGCAGTATTTT	CASSPFEDTQYF
TRBV6-1	TRBD1	TRBJ1-2	NA	TGTGCCAGCAGTGAAGCAAAAAGGACAGGGGGCTATGGCTACACCTTC	CASSEAKRTGGYGYTF
TRBV4-1	TRBD2	TRBJ2-5	NA	TGCGCCAGCAGCCAAGATAGGACTAGCGGGACTAAGACCCAGTACTTC	CASSQDRTSGTKTQYF
TRBV29-1	TRBD2	TRBJ2-5	NA	TGCAGCGTTGCCGGGGGGGCCGGAGAGACCCAGTACTTC	CSVAGGAGETQYF
TRBV18	TRBD2	TRBJ2-1	NA	TGTGCCAGCTCACCAACCGCGGCGGGGGGTTACAATGAGCAGTTCTTC	CASSPTAAGGYNEQFF
TRBV21-1	NA	TRBJ2-1	NA	TGTGCCAGCAGCCCGGGGAAGGGGGCGCCGAATGAGCAGTTCTTC	CASSPGKGAPNEQFF
TRBV2	NA	TRBJ1-4	NA	TGTGCCAGCAGTGCCAGGGGAAGTCGAGAAAAACTGTTTTTT	CASSARGSREKLFF
TRBV15	TRBD1	TRBJ1-4	NA	TGTGCCACCAGCACTGGACAGGCCTCTAATGAAAAACTGTTTTTT	CATSTGQASNEKLFF